This T cell receptor beta chain was recovered during a study of cytomegalovirus exposure and HLA in healthy donors. Study results and limitations: Most sequenced TCRs were rare (though some public TCRs occurred in many donors). According to an earlier analysis, most TCR beta V segments yielded productive rearrangements about 87% or about 30% of the time. It was only CMV serostatus that was available as immune exposure information. Later work found most CMV-associated TCR beta chains apparently HLA-restricted.

PCR involved 60 Vbeta and 13 Jbeta primers. Repertoires were generated with immunoSEQ multiplex PCR, while TCRdb's copy carries only in-frame clones and drops some. The table has some 250,000 clones, around 76% seen once. Notes on this clone: Its antigen is as yet unknown.

CDR1 is LNHDA, CDR2 SQIVND, per germline (reference sequence). The CDR3 loop spans 14 amino acids. Unmatched junction bases numbered 4, after V lost 4 bases and J lost 2 bases. The V and J genes are TRBV19 and TRBJ2-7, with TRBD2 matching 8 bases. The sequenced material came from PBMCs. The clonotype was recovered from a woman aged 40 to 50 in good health and CMV-seropositive. CDR3 sequence reads: CASSNPGLAYEQYF. The CDR3 nucleotides read TGTGCCAGTAGTAACCCGGGACTAGCCTACGAGCAGTACTTC.